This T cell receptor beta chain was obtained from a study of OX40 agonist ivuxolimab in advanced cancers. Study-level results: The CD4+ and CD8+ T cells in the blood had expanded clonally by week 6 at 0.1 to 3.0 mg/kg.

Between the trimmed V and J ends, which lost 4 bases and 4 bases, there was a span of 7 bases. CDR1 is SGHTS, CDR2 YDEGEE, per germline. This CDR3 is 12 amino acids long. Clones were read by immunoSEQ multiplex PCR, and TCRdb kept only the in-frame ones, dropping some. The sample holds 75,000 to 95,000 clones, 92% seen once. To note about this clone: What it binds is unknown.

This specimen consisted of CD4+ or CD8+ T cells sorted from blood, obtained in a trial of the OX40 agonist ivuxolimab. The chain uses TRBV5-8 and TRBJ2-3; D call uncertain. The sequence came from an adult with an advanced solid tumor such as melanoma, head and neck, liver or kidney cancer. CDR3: CASSRLADTQYF. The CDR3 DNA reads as TGTGCCAGCAGCCGCCTCGCAGATACGCAGTATTTT.